This T cell receptor (beta chain) was observed in a study of PD-1 blockade in classical Hodgkin lymphoma (dated by TCRdb to 2020 to 2022). Context from the whole study: Nivolumab dosing was 3 mg/kg intravenously every 2 weeks, continuing until either disease progression or unacceptable toxicity. A peripheral blood immune signature of response to PD-1 blockade in classical Hodgkin lymphoma was defined using TCR beta sequencing and CyTOF. What the work shows at the level of the full study, not this receptor alone: The study was limited to a single clinical trial cohort, and causes of repertoire differences, possibly disease activity or prior therapy, remained undefined. Lower diversity was observed in patients in whom nivolumab was started less than 1 year after ASCT, and these patients were excluded from later analyses so that confounding by immune reconstitution would be avoided. A significant rise by C4D1 was seen in CD4+ but not CD8+ TCR diversity (p=0.0027 vs p=0.16), with the rise being most apparent in complete responders (p=0.02). Among trial patients, those achieving complete response had baseline diversity similar to that of newly diagnosed patients, while diversity was significantly lower in partial responders and progressors. Baseline TCR diversity was reported to be lower in newly diagnosed patients than in healthy donors and to be lower still in relapsed/refractory patients.

This clone has a single count. Its specific antigen is unknown. Per-base quality was not reported, and no clone a single base away is much larger than it. Genomic DNA was isolated using the Qiagen DNeasy kit from unsorted PBMCs as well as from negatively selected CD4+ and CD8+ fractions. TCR beta CDR3 regions were subjected to amplification by immunoSEQ multiplex PCR with primers that anneal to V and J segments. A synthetic immune receptor repertoire was used to minimize amplification bias, and remaining bias was computationally removed after sequencing. For the original study's pipeline: Repertoire diversity was quantified as the Shannon entropy index using custom Python scripts. The unsorted, CD4+ and CD8+ repertoires were each analyzed separately, with the exception of combined analyses, where CD4+ and CD8+ sequences were merged in silico. Clonal expansion was defined as a frequency increase of at least 2-fold after treatment compared with C1D1, and clones undetected at baseline were assigned a pseudocount of 0.5. Clones with 0 or 1 copy at C1D1 were classified as singleton clones, and clones with 2 or more copies were classified as non-singleton clones. Clones expanded in unsorted samples were annotated as CD4+, CD8+ or unknown by matching protein sequences in sorted samples from the same patient. Wilcoxon tests were applied to paired samples to test diversity changes from C1D1 to C4D1. TCRdb took this table from immuneACCESS and kept in-frame rearrangements with V and J called. Such tables lack part of the clones; where checked against another copy, unresolved V genes explain under half of the gap, and the rest is unexplained. The V and J calls and the clone size are those of that table, but D and trimming were determined from the DNA. In all, the sample holds about 23,000 clones, and around three quarters of those were seen once. Of the sample, about a sixth falls within the top ten clones.

The sample's time point label, decoded: cycle 2 day 1 (C2D1) of nivolumab. Relapse after autologous stem cell transplantation had occurred in all trial patients, and cohorts A, B and C were distinguished by prior brentuximab vedotin exposure. The trial cohort comprised roughly 50 patients with relapsed/refractory classical Hodgkin lymphoma whose best overall responses were complete response, partial response or progressive disease. In the multi-cohort phase II CheckMate 205 trial, trial patients received single-agent nivolumab. An independent review committee assessed best overall response using the 2007 International Working Group response criteria. Trial PBMCs were collected immediately before nivolumab initiation (C1D1) and during therapy at cycle 2 day 1 and cycle 4 day 1. Peripheral blood was collected in 8 mL Vacutainer Cell Preparation Tubes, from which PBMCs were isolated by centrifugation and then cryopreserved.

The receptor was isolated from a human donor with classical Hodgkin lymphoma. Sequenced material: peripheral blood mononuclear cells (PBMCs), taken before the second cycle of nivolumab.

The nucleotides read TGTGCCAGCAGCGTCCTTCCGGGACAGGGGGCTTGGGCTTTCTTT. It translates as CASSVLPGQGAWAFF. This chain is built from TRBV9 and TRBJ1-1; TRBD1 aligns with 12 central bases. Reading the germline V gene gives CDR1 SGDLS and CDR2 YYNGEE. Germline trimming: 2 bases from V, 11 bases from J; junction bases outside gene matches: 10. CDR3 length: 15 amino acids, cysteine to phenylalanine. Here the CDR3 DNA is all that survives: 45 bases in frame from base 1.